A selection of T cell receptor beta chains follows, all from one sample in a study of CD8 T cells in ankylosing spondylitis. MiXCR, applied by TCRdb to the 5' RACE reads, yields one record per CDR3 protein. Among some 30,000 distinct CDR3 sequences listed, about 14% were seen once. The sequenced material came from blood. These receptors originate from a male donor with ankylosing spondylitis or in good health (not recorded which). CDR3s include the opening cysteine and the closing phenylalanine or tryptophan. D genes are given only for firm matches. Size tells how often a clone was seen (once, few, many) or the class of an expanded clone, and some rows leave it out.

clone size | D gene | J gene | V gene | CDR3 protein | CDR3 DNA
few | TRBD1 | TRBJ2-1 | TRBV5-6 | CASSQKYRGHEQFF | TGTGCCAGCAGCCAGAAATACAGGGGACATGAGCAGTTCTTC
few | TRBD1 | TRBJ1-4 | TRBV12-3/TRBV12-4 | CASSRRGLIEKLFF | TGTGCCAGCAGCCGCAGGGGGCTGATCGAAAAACTGTTTTTT
few | TRBD2 | TRBJ2-3 | TRBV7-2 | CASSGLAGGMYTQYF | TGTGCCAGCAGCGGACTAGCGGGAGGAATGTATACGCAGTATTTT
few | TRBD2 | TRBJ2-1 | TRBV5-1 | CASSLGTSGEEQFF | TGCGCCAGCAGTCTAGGGACTAGCGGAGAGGAGCAGTTCTTC
. | TRBD2 | TRBJ2-7 | TRBV5-1 | CASSLTSGRFYEQYF | TGCGCCAGCAGCTTGACTAGCGGGAGGTTCTACGAGCAGTACTTC
. | TRBD2 | TRBJ2-7 | TRBV25-1 | CASSAASGRAYEQYF | TGTGCCAGCAGTGCAGCTAGCGGGAGGGCCTACGAGCAGTACTTC
. | TRBD1 | TRBJ2-3 | TRBV6-2/TRBV6-3 | CASSYSGQGNTQYF | TGTGCCAGCAGTTACTCCGGACAGGGAAATACGCAGTATTTT
. | . | TRBJ2-6 | TRBV7-2 | CASSLSFAGANVLTF | TGTGCCAGCAGCTTAAGTTTTGCGGGGGCCAACGTCCTGACTTTC
few | . | TRBJ1-6 | TRBV20-1 | CSARRDTNSPLHF | TGCAGTGCTAGACGGGACACTAATTCACCCCTCCACTTT
. | . | TRBJ2-1 | TRBV27 | CASSLRPRHHEQFF | TGTGCCAGCAGTTTAAGGCCTAGGCACCATGAGCAGTTCTTC
. | . | TRBJ2-1 | TRBV2 | CASGEQGTYNEQFF | TGTGCCAGCGGTGAACAGGGTACCTACAATGAGCAGTTCTTC
. | . | TRBJ2-1 | TRBV5-4 | CASSLGSEGNEQFF | TGTGCCAGCAGCTTGGGTAGTGAGGGAAATGAGCAGTTCTTC
. | . | TRBJ1-4 | TRBV4-3 | CASSQDPRGEKLFF | TGCGCCAGCAGCCAAGATCCCAGGGGTGAAAAACTGTTTTTT
few | . | TRBJ2-2 | TRBV12-3/TRBV12-4 | CASGPLTGNTGELFF | TGTGCCAGCGGACCCCTTACGGGGAACACCGGGGAGCTGTTTTTT
few | TRBD2 | TRBJ2-4 | TRBV20-1 | CSARVTSGGAKNIQYF | TGCAGTGCTAGAGTCACTAGCGGGGGAGCCAAAAACATTCAGTACTTC
few | . | TRBJ2-2 | TRBV5-5 | CASSAAGGNTGELFF | TGTGCCAGCAGCGCGGCCGGAGGGAACACCGGGGAGCTGTTTTTT
. | . | TRBJ2-3 | TRBV4-3 | CASSLRTGDTQYF | TGCGCCAGCAGCCTCCGAACCGGGGATACGCAGTATTTT
few | . | TRBJ2-1 | TRBV5-8 | CASSLGRLEQFF | TGTGCCAGCAGCTTAGGGCGCCTTGAGCAGTTCTTC
few | . | TRBJ2-4 | TRBV7-2 | CASSLVGQGEDIQYF | TGTGCCAGCAGCTTAGTAGGTCAGGGGGAGGACATTCAGTACTTC
few | . | TRBJ2-1 | TRBV24-1 | CATSDSRVNEQFF | TGTGCCACCAGTGATTCCAGGGTGAATGAGCAGTTCTTC
. | . | TRBJ2-1 | TRBV3-1 | CASSVITGYNEQFF | TGTGCCAGCAGCGTAATAACGGGTTACAATGAGCAGTTCTTC
few | . | TRBJ2-3 | TRBV27 | CASWTAPTDTQYF | TGTGCCAGCTGGACAGCCCCCACAGATACGCAGTATTTT
few | TRBD1 | TRBJ1-1 | TRBV7-2 | CASSRRQGEAFF | TGTGCCAGCAGCCGGAGACAGGGTGAAGCTTTCTTT
. | TRBD1 | TRBJ2-1 | TRBV12-3/TRBV12-4 | CASSFGTAENEQFF | TGTGCCAGCAGTTTCGGGACAGCCGAAAATGAGCAGTTCTTC
. | TRBD2 | TRBJ2-3 | TRBV20-1 | CSARGLAGDPDTQYF | TGCAGTGCTAGAGGGCTAGCGGGAGATCCAGATACGCAGTATTTT
. | . | TRBJ2-3 | TRBV12-3/TRBV12-4 | CASTPRADTQYF | TGTGCCAGCACCCCCAGAGCAGATACGCAGTATTTT
few | TRBD1 | TRBJ1-4 | TRBV7-9 | CASSLALGQGHRTNEKLFF | TGTGCCAGCAGCTTAGCCCTTGGACAGGGTCACAGGACTAATGAAAAACTGTTTTTT
. | TRBD2 | TRBJ2-3 | TRBV15 | CATSGRLAGGPLTDTQYF | TGTGCCACCAGCGGAAGACTAGCGGGGGGGCCGTTGACAGATACGCAGTATTTT
. | . | TRBJ1-1 | TRBV9 | CASSVVTSRTEAFF | TGTGCCAGCAGCGTAGTAACCAGCCGGACTGAAGCTTTCTTT
. | . | TRBJ2-2 | TRBV5-1 | CASSLNAGHGELFF | TGCGCCAGCAGCTTGAACGCCGGGCACGGGGAGCTGTTTTTT
few | . | TRBJ2-3 | TRBV30 | CAWGGSRYSTDTQYF | TGTGCCTGGGGGGGGTCCAGGTATTCCACAGATACGCAGTATTTT
. | . | TRBJ1-1 | TRBV25-1 | CASSEGAMRVNTEAFF | TGTGCCAGCAGTGAAGGAGCCATGCGGGTGAACACTGAAGCTTTCTTT
. | TRBD2 | TRBJ2-1 | TRBV28 | CASSFDSGREGFLQFF | TGTGCCAGCAGTTTTGACTCTGGCAGGGAGGGCTTTCTACAGTTCTTC
. | TRBD2 | TRBJ2-3 | TRBV7-8 | CASTRGGRTDTQYF | TGTGCCAGCACTCGGGGGGGACGCACAGATACGCAGTATTTT
. | . | TRBJ2-1 | TRBV5-1 | CASSLSGAGGAEQFF | TGCGCCAGCAGCCTGTCTGGGGCCGGGGGAGCTGAGCAGTTCTTC
. | . | TRBJ1-1 | TRBV7-2 | CASSWGRGMNTEAFF | TGTGCCAGCAGCTGGGGACGGGGGATGAACACTGAAGCTTTCTTT
few | . | TRBJ1-4 | TRBV7-9 | CASSPGGFNEKLFF | TGTGCCAGCAGCCCGGGAGGGTTTAATGAAAAACTGTTTTTT
. | . | TRBJ2-3 | TRBV28 | CASSLSSPPGNTQYF | TGTGCCAGCAGTTTATCAAGCCCTCCTGGGAATACGCAGTATTTT
. | . | TRBJ2-1 | TRBV7-9 | CASSLGDNEQFF | TGTGCCAGCAGCTTAGGGGACAATGAGCAGTTCTTC
few | . | TRBJ2-7 | TRBV28 | CASSQRTSSYEQYF | TGTGCCAGCAGTCAACGGACATCATCCTACGAGCAGTACTTC